These T cell receptor beta chains were read from a single sample in a study of CD8+ T cells in alopecia areata. Method: immunoSEQ multiplex PCR; TCRdb's copy keeps in-frame clones and lacks some. The repertoire has 110,000 to 150,000 clones, 40% to 55% of them found once; the top ten carry roughly 0.9%. This specimen consisted of CD4+ T cells sorted from blood, obtained at week 0. The source of these receptors is a human donor with alopecia areata. Both conserved end residues are part of each CDR3. D genes are given only for firm matches. Size values are once, few and many counts, or a class for expanded clones, and some rows have none.

size: few; V: TRBV29-1; J: TRBJ2-3; D: TRBD2; CDR3: CSVALGTSGRGGTDTQYF; DNA: TGCAGCGTTGCCCTCGGGACTAGCGGGAGAGGAGGGACAGATACGCAGTATTTT
size: -; V: TRBV10-3; J: TRBJ2-1; D: -; CDR3: CASSGLLDSYNEQFF; DNA: TGTGCCAGCAGTGGCCTCTTAGACTCCTACAATGAGCAGTTCTTC
size: -; V: TRBV28; J: TRBJ1-4; D: -; CDR3: CASSLAREKLFF; DNA: TGTGCCAGCAGTCTCGCGCGTGAAAAACTGTTTTTT
size: -; V: TRBV11-2; J: TRBJ2-2; D: TRBD2; CDR3: CASSLAVSGSAGELFF; DNA: TGTGCCAGCAGCTTAGCCGTTAGCGGGAGTGCCGGGGAGCTGTTTTTT
size: -; V: TRBV30; J: TRBJ2-2; D: -; CDR3: CAWSVRGTGELFF; DNA: TGTGCCTGGAGTGTACGCGGGACCGGGGAGCTGTTTTTT
size: -; V: TRBV30; J: TRBJ1-1; D: -; CDR3: CAWRRDTTEAFF; DNA: TGTGCCTGGAGGAGGGACACCACTGAAGCTTTCTTT
size: few; V: TRBV15; J: TRBJ2-7; D: -; CDR3: CATRSEMMYEQYF; DNA: TGTGCCACCAGATCGGAAATGATGTACGAGCAGTACTTC
size: -; V: TRBV29-1; J: TRBJ1-1; D: -; CDR3: CSVAQQLNTEAFF; DNA: TGCAGCGTTGCTCAACAGCTAAACACTGAAGCTTTCTTT
size: -; V: TRBV30; J: TRBJ1-2; D: -; CDR3: CAGTNGQRNYGYTF; DNA: TGTGCCGGAACTAATGGACAGAGAAACTATGGCTACACCTTC
size: -; V: TRBV6-6; J: TRBJ2-7; D: -; CDR3: CASSYSLGIGSYEQYF; DNA: TGTGCCAGCAGTTACTCTCTCGGGATAGGATCCTACGAGCAGTACTTC
size: -; V: TRBV29-1; J: TRBJ2-3; D: TRBD2; CDR3: CSVVETSDSTDTQYF; DNA: TGCAGCGTTGTTGAGACTAGCGATAGCACAGATACGCAGTATTTT
size: -; V: TRBV5-1; J: TRBJ2-3; D: TRBD2; CDR3: CASAGSGSLWDTQYF; DNA: TGCGCCAGCGCAGGTAGCGGGAGTTTGTGGGATACGCAGTATTTT
size: few; V: TRBV30; J: TRBJ2-3; D: -; CDR3: CAWRLRKSDTQYF; DNA: TGTGCCTGGAGGCTACGCAAGTCGGATACGCAGTATTTT
size: -; V: TRBV28; J: TRBJ1-5; D: -; CDR3: CASSSLDQPQHF; DNA: TGTGCCAGCTCCTCTTTGGATCAGCCCCAGCATTTT
size: -; V: TRBV27; J: TRBJ2-7; D: -; CDR3: CASSFSQGRLPYEQYF; DNA: TGTGCCAGCAGTTTCTCCCAGGGGAGACTTCCTTACGAGCAGTACTTC
size: few; V: TRBV5-1; J: TRBJ2-2; D: -; CDR3: CASSLVGSSPTGELFF; DNA: TGCGCCAGCAGCTTGGTCGGTTCTAGTCCTACCGGGGAGCTGTTTTTT
size: -; V: TRBV18; J: TRBJ1-2; D: -; CDR3: CASSQTTDSYGYTF; DNA: TGTGCCAGCTCCCAAACAACTGACAGCTATGGCTACACCTTC
size: -; V: TRBV29-1; J: TRBJ2-7; D: -; CDR3: CSVDRGAGGEQYF; DNA: TGCAGCGTTGATCGGGGGGCTGGTGGCGAGCAGTACTTC
size: -; V: TRBV30; J: TRBJ1-4; D: -; CDR3: CAWRQDAEKLFF; DNA: TGTGCCTGGAGGCAGGATGCCGAAAAACTGTTTTTT
size: -; V: TRBV4-1; J: TRBJ2-7; D: TRBD2; CDR3: CASSQAGTSGNYEQYF; DNA: TGCGCCAGCAGCCAAGCTGGGACTAGCGGGAACTACGAGCAGTACTTC
size: -; V: TRBV6-6; J: TRBJ1-5; D: -; CDR3: CASSRDGNQPQHF; DNA: TGTGCCAGCAGTAGGGACGGTAATCAGCCCCAGCATTTT
size: few; V: TRBV29-1; J: TRBJ2-2; D: TRBD2; CDR3: CSVRRGSSGTGELFF; DNA: TGCAGCGTTCGTCGCGGGAGCAGTGGGACCGGGGAGCTGTTTTTT
size: -; V: TRBV30; J: TRBJ2-5; D: -; CDR3: CAWSHRGAGRETQYF; DNA: TGTGCCTGGAGTCATAGGGGTGCGGGTCGAGAGACCCAGTACTTC
size: -; V: TRBV7-9; J: TRBJ2-7; D: -; CDR3: CASSPTGRAHEQYF; DNA: TGTGCCAGCAGCCCAACAGGACGGGCCCACGAGCAGTACTTC
size: few; V: TRBV19; J: TRBJ2-2; D: TRBD1; CDR3: CAIDRGRNTGELFF; DNA: TGTGCCATAGACAGGGGCCGCAACACCGGGGAGCTGTTTTTT
size: -; V: TRBV7-3; J: TRBJ1-1; D: -; CDR3: CASSLSRAAEAFF; DNA: TGTGCCAGCAGCTTATCTAGGGCCGCTGAAGCTTTCTTT
size: -; V: TRBV30; J: TRBJ1-2; D: -; CDR3: CAWGANYGYTF; DNA: TGTGCCTGGGGAGCTAACTATGGCTACACCTTC
size: -; V: TRBV5-8; J: TRBJ2-5; D: -; CDR3: CASSLGTRETQYF; DNA: TGTGCCAGCAGCTTAGGGACCAGGGAGACCCAGTACTTC
size: -; V: TRBV30; J: TRBJ2-5; D: -; CDR3: CAWSSSAETQYF; DNA: TGTGCCTGGAGTTCGTCGGCGGAGACCCAGTACTTC
size: -; V: TRBV19; J: TRBJ1-1; D: -; CDR3: CATRPLGGYTEAFF; DNA: TGTGCCACAAGACCTTTAGGGGGATACACTGAAGCTTTCTTT
size: -; V: TRBV19; J: TRBJ2-2; D: -; CDR3: CASSTNSDAGELFF; DNA: TGTGCCAGTAGTACCAATAGCGATGCGGGGGAGCTGTTTTTT
size: -; V: TRBV27; J: TRBJ2-5; D: TRBD1; CDR3: CASSSTGVQETQYF; DNA: TGTGCCAGCAGTTCAACAGGGGTTCAAGAGACCCAGTACTTC
size: few; V: TRBV19; J: TRBJ2-6; D: -; CDR3: CASSSSRLVSGANVLTF; DNA: TGTGCCAGTAGTAGTTCCAGGCTGGTCTCTGGGGCCAACGTCCTGACTTTC
size: once; V: TRBV7-7; J: TRBJ2-5; D: -; CDR3: CASSPRGTGRVEETQYF; DNA: TGTGCCAGCAGCCCTAGAGGTACAGGGAGGGTCGAGGAGACCCAGTACTTC
size: -; V: TRBV30; J: TRBJ2-7; D: -; CDR3: CAWIPSQVGEQYF; DNA: TGTGCCTGGATCCCCTCCCAGGTCGGCGAGCAGTACTTC
size: -; V: TRBV7-9; J: TRBJ2-5; D: TRBD2; CDR3: CASSLAAGGPETQYF; DNA: TGTGCCAGCAGCTTAGCAGCGGGAGGGCCTGAGACCCAGTACTTC
size: -; V: TRBV28; J: TRBJ2-2; D: -; CDR3: CASSKQGIGTGELFF; DNA: TGTGCCAGCAGTAAACAGGGTATCGGCACCGGGGAGCTGTTTTTT
size: -; V: TRBV2; J: TRBJ2-1; D: TRBD2; CDR3: CASSEGGKTSGRASEQFF; DNA: TGTGCCAGCAGTGAAGGGGGAAAGACAAGCGGGAGGGCAAGTGAGCAGTTCTTC
size: -; V: TRBV30; J: TRBJ1-4; D: -; CDR3: CAWGGNEKLFF; DNA: TGTGCCTGGGGAGGAAATGAAAAACTGTTTTTT
size: once; V: TRBV30; J: TRBJ1-2; D: -; CDR3: CAWSALREPYGYTF; DNA: TGTGCCTGGAGTGCGCTCAGGGAGCCCTATGGCTACACCTTC
size: -; V: TRBV4-2; J: TRBJ2-1; D: -; CDR3: CASSQEGYNEQFF; DNA: TGTGCCAGCAGCCAAGAAGGTTACAATGAGCAGTTCTTC
size: -; V: TRBV11-2; J: TRBJ2-7; D: TRBD1; CDR3: CASSPSTGGIYEQYF; DNA: TGTGCCAGCAGCCCTTCGACAGGGGGCATCTACGAGCAGTACTTC
size: -; V: TRBV27; J: TRBJ2-7; D: -; CDR3: CASSLSYTSYEQYF; DNA: TGTGCCAGCAGTTTATCGTACACCTCCTACGAGCAGTACTTC
size: -; V: TRBV5-4; J: TRBJ2-7; D: -; CDR3: CASSTGTSYEQYF; DNA: TGTGCCAGCAGCACGGGGACCTCCTACGAGCAGTACTTC